One sample yielded the 25 T cell receptor beta chains listed below, sequenced in a study of human T cells and chemical hapten exposure. The sample's time point: patch test 2, 6 weeks after DPC sensitization. Noted treatment: therapeutic diphenylcyclopropenone sensitization with weekly scalp DPC. TCRdb passed the RACE reads through MiXCR, listing each CDR3 protein once. The table has about 380,000 distinct CDR3 sequences, around 6% seen once; the top ten hold around 5.6%. Sequenced material: whole blood, taken in connection with sensitization to the hapten diphenylcyclopropenone (DPC). Source of these receptors: a woman aged 18-29 years with alopecia areata. Some clones in this sample may be carry-over from other donors' samples.

This clonotype has a count of ten or more. V gene TRBV6-1 combines with J gene TRBJ1-1; no definite D call. The CDR3 totals 13 residues. The V gene's germline CDR1 is MNHNS and CDR2 SASEGT. Deletions cut 6 bases from V and 1 base from J, with 9 bases between. CDR3 region: CASSLHSNTEAFF. CDR3 in DNA: TGTGCCAGCAGCCTACATTCGAACACTGAAGCTTTCTTT.

Many counts were recorded for this clonotype. The chain employs TRBV12-3 or TRBV12-4 and TRBJ1-1; 8 nucleotides line up with TRBD1. After removal of 5 bases from V and 2 bases from J, the junction contained 13 bases not matched to a gene. This CDR3 is 17 amino acids long. CDR3 in amino acids: CASSPRTGRHPNTEAFF. The CDR3 bases are TGTGCCAGCAGTCCCCGGACAGGGAGGCACCCCAACACTGAAGCTTTCTTT.

J is TRBJ1-6 and V is TRBV6-2 or TRBV6-3; TRBD1 aligns across 11 bases. There are 18 residues in the CDR3. Germline V gene lookup returns CDR1 MNHEY and CDR2 SVGEGT. The ends lost 2 bases at V and 8 bases at J; junction bases unmatched: 11. CDR3: CASSYGGQGGPMDSPLHF. The DNA of the CDR3 is TGTGCCAGCAGTTACGGGGGACAGGGGGGCCCCATGGATTCACCCCTCCACTTT.

This clonotype was counted a few times. The chain has TRBV9 and TRBJ1-4; D remains ambiguous. The CDR3 has 10 amino acids. The V and J ends lost 0 bases and 12 bases respectively, with 3 bases between them. Germline CDR1 reads SGDLS; CDR2 reads YYNGEE. The CDR3 protein is CASSVVELFF. The CDR3 bases are TGTGCCAGCAGCGTAGTGGAACTGTTTTTT.

At least ten counts were recorded for this clonotype. This sequence joins TRBV6-2 or TRBV6-3 and TRBJ1-5; D remains unclear. CDR1 is MNHEY and CDR2 is SVGEGT in the germline V gene. Deletions cut 5 bases from V and 2 bases from J, with 13 bases between. The CDR3 runs to 15 residues. The DNA for the CDR3 is TGTGCCAGCAGTGGGAGGGAGTTCGGCAATCAGCCCCAGCATTTT. Residues: CASSGREFGNQPQHF.

This clonotype was seen many times. The J gene is TRBJ1-2, the V gene TRBV12-3 or TRBV12-4; TRBD1 matches at 12 bases. This CDR3 spans 15 amino acids. Germline trimming cut 5 bases from V and 3 bases from J; bases unmatched to any gene: 4. The CDR3 sequence: CASSQGTGGYYGYTF. DNA for the CDR3: TGTGCCAGCAGTCAGGGGACAGGGGGCTACTATGGCTACACCTTC.

This clonotype was counted ten times or more. This chain connects TRBV29-1 to TRBJ2-7; possible D gene TRBD1, 5 bases. Germline loops: CDR1 SQVTM, CDR2 ANQGSEA. V lost 3 bases, J lost 5 bases, and 20 bases lay in between. The CDR3 totals 15 residues. The CDR3 nucleotides are TGCAGCGTTGAGTCAGGGAACGGTCCACAGGACGAGCAGTACTTC. Its protein product is CSVESGNGPQDEQYF.

The rearrangement uses TRBV9 and TRBJ2-3; 8 nucleotides align to TRBD2. V shed 0 bases, J shed 9 bases, and the junction held 15 bases outside the gene matches. This CDR3 region has 17 residues. Germline V CDR1 and CDR2: SGDLS, YYNGEE. This CDR3 reads CASSVALAGGLLETQYF. For the CDR3, the DNA is TGTGCCAGCAGCGTAGCTTTGGCGGGGGGACTCCTAGAGACGCAGTATTTT.

V gene TRBV29-1 combines with J gene TRBJ2-5; D is unclear. Trimming removed 6 bases at V and 2 bases at J, with 7 bases between. Germline V gene sequence: CDR1 SQVTM, CDR2 ANQGSEA. This CDR3 spans 11 amino acids. The CDR3 here is CSVLVQETQYF. CDR3 DNA: TGCAGCGTCCTCGTACAAGAGACCCAGTACTTC.

The sample holds a few counts of this clonotype. The genes are TRBV10-3 and TRBJ1-5; no reliable D call. Germline loops: CDR1 ENHRY, CDR2 SYGVKD. Trimming took 1 base from V and 0 from J, leaving 10 bases between them. This CDR3 is built from 16 residues. The CDR3 protein is CAISEYPRDSNQPQHF. The CDR3 nucleotides are TGTGCCATCAGTGAGTACCCCCGGGATAGCAATCAGCCCCAGCATTTT.

This clonotype was seen a few times. This chain joins TRBV10-3 and TRBJ1-1; D gene unclear. The germline CDR1 and CDR2 sequences are ENHRY and SYGVKD. The CDR3 runs to 14 residues. V lost 6 bases and J lost 5, with 16 bases in between. CDR3 nucleotides: TGTGCCATCAGCCCCGAGGGCCATGGGACTGAAGCTTTCTTT. Translation: CAISPEGHGTEAFF.

This clonotype was counted at least ten times. The chain carries TRBV9 and TRBJ2-1; 7 bases are shared with TRBD2. The germline V gene has CDR1 SGDLS and CDR2 YYNGEE. V was pared by 0 bases and J by 4 bases, with 4 bases of the junction left unmatched. The CDR3 has 15 residues. CDR3 sequence: CASSVVGGNYNEQFF. DNA of the CDR3: TGTGCCAGCAGCGTAGTCGGGGGGAATTACAATGAGCAGTTCTTC. Using reference TRBV9 and TRBJ2-1 for the parts outside the CDR3, the full variable domain is DSGVTQTPKHLITATGQRVTLRCSPRSGDLSVYWYQQSLDQGLQFLIQYYNGEERAKGNILERFSAQQFPDLHSELNLSSLELGDSALYFCASSVVGGNYNEQFFGPGTRLTVL.

This clonotype has at least ten counts. The chain combines TRBV5-6 with TRBJ2-6; 9 nucleotides align to TRBD1. Looked up from germline, CDR1 is SGHDT and CDR2 is YYEEEE. The CDR3 is made up of 18 amino acids. Trimming removed 6 bases from V and 0 bases from J; junction bases left unmatched: 10. This CDR3 is CASTTPGQGYSGANVLTF. In DNA form, the CDR3 reads TGTGCCAGCACCACCCCGGGACAGGGCTACTCTGGGGCCAACGTCCTGACTTTC.

This clonotype was seen many times. The chain is built from TRBV20-1 and TRBJ1-5, with 7 bases matching TRBD1. V dropped 3 bases and J dropped 0; count of bases not matched to a gene: 5. Germline lookup yields CDR1 DFQATT and CDR2 SNEGSKA (reference sequence). The CDR3 spans 15 residues. The DNA of the CDR3 is TGCAGTGCTAGCAGGGGGGGACATAGCAATCAGCCCCAGCATTTT. As protein: CSASRGGHSNQPQHF.

The chain is built from TRBV6-5 and TRBJ2-1; the D gene is possibly TRBD1 (6 bases). CDR1 MNHEY and CDR2 SVGAGI come from the germline V gene. Trimming took 6 bases from V and 8 from J, leaving 11 bases between them. This CDR3 spans 12 amino acids. The CDR3 loop is CASSRTGYEQFF. In DNA form, the CDR3 reads TGTGCCAGCAGCCGCACAGGGTATGAGCAGTTCTTC.

V is TRBV4-3 and J is TRBJ2-5, with 8 bases lining up with TRBD2. Germline V gene lookup returns CDR1 LGHNA and CDR2 YSLEER. V lost 2 bases, J lost 4 bases, and 3 bases stayed unmatched. This CDR3 region has 14 residues. In DNA, the CDR3 is TGCGCCAGCAGCCAATCGGCGGGAGGAGAGACCCAGTACTTC. This sequence encodes CASSQSAGGETQYF.

Here the CDR3 DNA reads TGTGCCAGCAGTACCAATCCCCCCTATGGCTACACCTTC. It translates to CASSTNPPYGYTF. V is TRBV12-3 or TRBV12-4 and J is TRBJ1-2; no definite D call. Trimming took 5 bases from V and 4 from J, leaving 11 bases between them. This CDR3 comprises 13 residues.

This clonotype has a count of ten or more. This chain joins TRBV4-3 and TRBJ1-5; D may be TRBD1 (6 bases). V lost 1 base and J lost 6, with 13 bases in between. This CDR3 spans 15 amino acids. Germline V CDR1 and CDR2: LGHNA, YSLEER. CDR3 coding DNA: TGCGCCAGCAGCCAAGCTACGGGGGCCTTTCAGCCCCAGCATTTT. Its translation is CASSQATGAFQPQHF.

This clonotype turned up a few times. The gene calls are TRBV14 and TRBJ1-1; D might be TRBD1 (5 bases). Germline lookup yields CDR1 SGHDN and CDR2 FVKESK. Trimming took off 6 bases at V and 4 bases at J, with 15 bases between the two ends. The CDR3 loop spans 14 amino acids. This CDR3 reads CASRPSLGGTEAFF. The CDR3, as DNA: TGTGCCAGCAGACCCTCTCTTGGGGGCACTGAAGCTTTCTTT.

This clonotype was recorded once. V and J are TRBV4-2 and TRBJ2-2, with TRBD1 matching 7 bases. This CDR3 contains 15 residues. The trim removed 3 bases at V and 2 bases at J, leaving 3 bases unmatched. Per the germline V gene, CDR1 is LGHNA and CDR2 is YNFKEQ. This CDR3 is CASSHGQENTGELFF. The CDR3 DNA follows: TGTGCCAGCAGCCACGGACAGGAAAACACCGGGGAGCTGTTTTTT.

This clonotype was seen repeatedly, ten times or more. The rearrangement links TRBV3-1 to TRBJ2-7; D is possibly TRBD2 (6 bases). Between the trimmed V and J ends, which lost 4 bases and 3 bases, there was a span of 10 bases. Germline V gene data show CDR1 as LGHDT and CDR2 as YNNKEL (reference sequence). This CDR3 region has 13 residues. Written as DNA, the CDR3 is TGTGCCAGCAGCCGGGACTGGAACTACGAGCAGTACTTC. It translates to CASSRDWNYEQYF.

This clonotype has ten or more counts. J is TRBJ1-4 and V is TRBV3-1, with D possibly matching TRBD1 (5 bases). This CDR3 region has 16 residues. The germline V gene has CDR1 LGHDT and CDR2 YNNKEL (reference sequence). V shed 0 bases and J shed 2 bases, with 10 bases lying between them. As DNA, the CDR3 is TGTGCCAGCAGCCAAGACTGGGACCGGACTAATGAAAAACTGTTTTTT. Protein product: CASSQDWDRTNEKLFF.

This clonotype was found a few times. The chain recombines TRBV7-2 with TRBJ2-3; D unresolved. Trimming took off 5 bases at V and 8 bases at J, with 11 bases between the two ends. Germline assignment: CDR1 SGHTA and CDR2 FQGNSA. The CDR3 covers 12 residues. CDR3 coding DNA: TGTGCCAGCAGCGAACATCTGGGTACGCAGTATTTT. Protein product: CASSEHLGTQYF.

This clonotype was counted ten times or more. This chain uses TRBV25-1 with TRBJ2-1, with D possibly being TRBD2 (6 bases). This CDR3 is 14 amino acids long. CDR1 and CDR2 from the germline V gene are MGHDK and SYGVNS. Trimming took off 10 bases at V and 0 bases at J, with 13 bases between the two ends. CDR3 region: CATTGAGSYNEQFF. The CDR3 DNA reads TGTGCCACCACGGGAGCGGGCTCCTACAATGAGCAGTTCTTC.

There are many counts of this clonotype. The chain's CDR3 is CASRQAGGGYTF. The DNA of the CDR3 is TGTGCCAGCAGGCAAGCAGGGGGGGGCTACACCTTC. The V gene is TRBV6-5, the J gene TRBJ1-2, with 7 bases fitting TRBD1. The CDR3 loop spans 12 amino acids. V was clipped by 6 bases and J by 8 bases; unmatched bases: 6. From germline, CDR1 is MNHEY and CDR2 SVGAGI.